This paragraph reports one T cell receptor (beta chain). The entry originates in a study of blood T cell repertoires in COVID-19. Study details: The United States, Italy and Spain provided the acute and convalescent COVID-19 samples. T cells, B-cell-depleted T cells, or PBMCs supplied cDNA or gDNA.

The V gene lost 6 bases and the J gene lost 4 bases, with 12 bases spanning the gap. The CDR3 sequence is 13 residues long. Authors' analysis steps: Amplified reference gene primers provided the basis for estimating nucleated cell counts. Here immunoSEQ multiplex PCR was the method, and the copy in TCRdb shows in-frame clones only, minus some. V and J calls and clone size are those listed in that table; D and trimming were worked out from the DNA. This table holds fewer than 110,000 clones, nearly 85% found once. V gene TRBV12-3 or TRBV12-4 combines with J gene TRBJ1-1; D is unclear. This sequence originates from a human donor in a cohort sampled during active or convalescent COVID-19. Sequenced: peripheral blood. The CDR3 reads CASRIAVSTEAFF. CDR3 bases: TGTGCCAGCAGAATCGCAGTAAGCACTGAAGCTTTCTTT.